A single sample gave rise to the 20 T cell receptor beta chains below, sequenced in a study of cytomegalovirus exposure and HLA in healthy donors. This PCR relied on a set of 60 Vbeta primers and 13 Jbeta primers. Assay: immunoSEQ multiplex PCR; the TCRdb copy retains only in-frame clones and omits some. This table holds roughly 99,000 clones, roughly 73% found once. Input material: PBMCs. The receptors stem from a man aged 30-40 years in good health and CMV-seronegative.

In DNA, the CDR3 is TGTGCCAGCAGCTTAGGCCAGTATTCAGGGGGCATCACTGAAGCTTTCTTT. Translated, it gives CASSLGQYSGGITEAFF. The V gene is TRBV11-2, the J gene TRBJ1-1; 8 positions agree with TRBD1. Germline CDR1 and CDR2: SGHAT and FQNNGV. V shed 1 base and J 4 bases; nucleotides not matched to a gene: 11. The CDR3 spans 17 residues. Based on the CDR3 plus reference TRBV11-2 and TRBJ1-1, the full variable domain is EAGVAQSPRYKIIEKRQSVAFWCNPISGHATLYWYQQILGQGPKLLIQFQNNGVVDDSQLPKDRFSAERLKGVDSTLKIQPAKLEDSAVYLCASSLGQYSGGITEAFFGQGTRLTVV.

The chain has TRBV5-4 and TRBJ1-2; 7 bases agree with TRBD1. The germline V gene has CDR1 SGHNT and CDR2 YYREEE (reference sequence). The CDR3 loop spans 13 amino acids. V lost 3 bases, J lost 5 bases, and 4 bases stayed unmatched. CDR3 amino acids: CASSWTGPYGYTF. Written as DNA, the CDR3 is TGTGCCAGCAGCTGGACAGGCCCTTATGGCTACACCTTC. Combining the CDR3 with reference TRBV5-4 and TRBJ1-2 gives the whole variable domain ETGVTQSPTHLIKTRGQQVTLRCSSQSGHNTVSWYQQALGQGPQFIFQYYREEENGRGNFPPRFSGLQFPNYSSELNVNALELDDSALYLCASSWTGPYGYTFGSGTRLTVV.

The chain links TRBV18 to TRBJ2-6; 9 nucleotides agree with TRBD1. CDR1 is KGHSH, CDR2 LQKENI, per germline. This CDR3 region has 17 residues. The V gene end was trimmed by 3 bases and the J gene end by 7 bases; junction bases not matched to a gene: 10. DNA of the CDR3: TGTGCCAGCTCACCGGGACAGGGCAACTCGGGAGCCAACGTCCTGACTTTC. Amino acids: CASSPGQGNSGANVLTF.

The CDR3 sequence is CAGSGDTGELFF. The CDR3 DNA follows: TGTGCCGGATCAGGGGACACCGGGGAGCTGTTTTTT. The chain combines TRBV28 with TRBJ2-2, with D possibly matching TRBD1 (6 bases). V lost 11 bases and J lost 3, with 10 bases in between. Germline values: CDR1 MDHEN, CDR2 SYDVKM. The CDR3 covers 12 residues.

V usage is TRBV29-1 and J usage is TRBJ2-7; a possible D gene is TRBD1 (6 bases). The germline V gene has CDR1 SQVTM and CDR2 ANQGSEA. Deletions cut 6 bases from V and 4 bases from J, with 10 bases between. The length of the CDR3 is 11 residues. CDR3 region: CSVDRLYEQYF. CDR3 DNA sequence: TGCAGCGTCGACAGGTTGTACGAGCAGTACTTC.

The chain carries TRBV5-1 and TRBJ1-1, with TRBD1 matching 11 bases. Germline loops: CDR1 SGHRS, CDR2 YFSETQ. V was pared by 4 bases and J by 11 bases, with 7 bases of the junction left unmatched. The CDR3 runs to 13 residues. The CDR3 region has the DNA TGCGCCAGCAGCCCCGGACAGGGGGCAACGGCTTTCTTT. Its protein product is CASSPGQGATAFF.

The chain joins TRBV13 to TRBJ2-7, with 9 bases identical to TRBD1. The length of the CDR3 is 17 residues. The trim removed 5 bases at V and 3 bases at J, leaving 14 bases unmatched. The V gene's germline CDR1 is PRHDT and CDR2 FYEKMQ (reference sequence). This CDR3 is CASSLKTGGVKRYEQYF. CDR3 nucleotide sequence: TGTGCCAGCAGCCTGAAGACAGGGGGGGTTAAGCGCTACGAGCAGTACTTC.

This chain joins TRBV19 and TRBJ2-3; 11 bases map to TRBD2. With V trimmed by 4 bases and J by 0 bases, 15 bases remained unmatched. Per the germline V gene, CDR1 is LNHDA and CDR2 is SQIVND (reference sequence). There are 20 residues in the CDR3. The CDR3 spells CASSTISPLLAGDSTDTQYF. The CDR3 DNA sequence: TGTGCCAGTAGTACCATATCCCCTTTACTAGCGGGGGATAGCACAGATACGCAGTATTTT.

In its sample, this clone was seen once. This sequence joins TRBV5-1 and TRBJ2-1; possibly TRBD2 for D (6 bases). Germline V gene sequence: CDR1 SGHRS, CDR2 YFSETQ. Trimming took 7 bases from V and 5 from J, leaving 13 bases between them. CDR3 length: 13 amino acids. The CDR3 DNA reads TGCGCCAGCTTGGGGACTGGGAACAATGAGCAGTTCTTC. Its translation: CASLGTGNNEQFF.

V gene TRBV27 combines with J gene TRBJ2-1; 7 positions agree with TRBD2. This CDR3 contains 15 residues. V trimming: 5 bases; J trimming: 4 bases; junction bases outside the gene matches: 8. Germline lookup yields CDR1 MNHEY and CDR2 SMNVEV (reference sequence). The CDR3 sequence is CASSAGEPLYNEQFF. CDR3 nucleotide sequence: TGTGCCAGCAGTGCGGGAGAACCTCTTTACAATGAGCAGTTCTTC.

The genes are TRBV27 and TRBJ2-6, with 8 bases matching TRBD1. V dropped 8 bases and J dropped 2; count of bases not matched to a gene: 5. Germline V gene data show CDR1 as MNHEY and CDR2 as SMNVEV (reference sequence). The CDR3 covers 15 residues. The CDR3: CASWTGMAGANVLTF. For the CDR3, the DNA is TGTGCCAGCTGGACAGGGATGGCTGGGGCCAACGTCCTGACTTTC.

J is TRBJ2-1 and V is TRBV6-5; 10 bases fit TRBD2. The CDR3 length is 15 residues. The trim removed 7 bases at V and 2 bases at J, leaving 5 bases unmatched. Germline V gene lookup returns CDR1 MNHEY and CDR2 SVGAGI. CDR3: CASTRTSGAYNEQFF. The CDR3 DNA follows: TGTGCCAGCACACGGACTAGCGGAGCCTACAATGAGCAGTTCTTC.

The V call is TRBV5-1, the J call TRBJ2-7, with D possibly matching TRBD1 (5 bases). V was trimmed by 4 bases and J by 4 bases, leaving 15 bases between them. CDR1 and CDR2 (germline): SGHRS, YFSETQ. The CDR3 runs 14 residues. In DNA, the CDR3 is TGCGCCAGCAGCAGCAATGACAGCCCTTACGAGCAGTACTTC. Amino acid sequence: CASSSNDSPYEQYF.

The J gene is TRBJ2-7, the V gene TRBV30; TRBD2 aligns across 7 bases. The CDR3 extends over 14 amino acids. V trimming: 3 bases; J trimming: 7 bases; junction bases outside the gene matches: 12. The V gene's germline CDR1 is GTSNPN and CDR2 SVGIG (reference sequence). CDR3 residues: CAWRSRIRGVEQYF. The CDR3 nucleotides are TGTGCCTGGAGAAGTAGAATCCGGGGGGTTGAGCAGTACTTC.

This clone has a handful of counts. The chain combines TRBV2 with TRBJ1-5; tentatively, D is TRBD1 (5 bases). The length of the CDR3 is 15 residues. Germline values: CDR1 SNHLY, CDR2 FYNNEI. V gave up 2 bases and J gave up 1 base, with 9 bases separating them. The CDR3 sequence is CASSEMGQSNQPQHF. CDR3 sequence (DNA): TGTGCCAGCAGTGAAATGGGGCAAAGCAATCAGCCCCAGCATTTT.

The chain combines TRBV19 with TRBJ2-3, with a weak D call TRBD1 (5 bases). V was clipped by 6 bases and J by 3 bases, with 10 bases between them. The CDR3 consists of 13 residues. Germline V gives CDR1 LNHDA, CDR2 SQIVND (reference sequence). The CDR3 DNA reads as TGTGCCAGTAGGTCCCAGGGAACAGATACGCAGTATTTT. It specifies CASRSQGTDTQYF.

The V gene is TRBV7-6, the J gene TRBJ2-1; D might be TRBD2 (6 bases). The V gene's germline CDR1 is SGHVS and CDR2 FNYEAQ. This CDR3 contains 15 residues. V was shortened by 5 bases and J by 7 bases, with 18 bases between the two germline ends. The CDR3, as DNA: TGTGCCAGCAGCCGGGGGACGCAGGTACCTAATGAGCAGTTCTTC. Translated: CASSRGTQVPNEQFF.

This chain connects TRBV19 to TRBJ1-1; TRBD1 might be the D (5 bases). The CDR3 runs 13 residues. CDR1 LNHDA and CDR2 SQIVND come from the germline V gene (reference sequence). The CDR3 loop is CAISPRGGSEAFF. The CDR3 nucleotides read TGTGCTATTTCGCCCCGGGGGGGATCTGAAGCTTTCTTT.

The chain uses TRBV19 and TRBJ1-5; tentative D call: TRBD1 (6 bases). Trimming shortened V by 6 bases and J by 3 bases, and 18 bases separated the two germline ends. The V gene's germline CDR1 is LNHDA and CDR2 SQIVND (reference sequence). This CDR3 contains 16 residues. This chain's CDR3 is CASRGQGWGSNQPQHF. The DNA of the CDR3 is TGTGCCAGTAGAGGGCAGGGGTGGGGGTCCAATCAGCCCCAGCATTTT.

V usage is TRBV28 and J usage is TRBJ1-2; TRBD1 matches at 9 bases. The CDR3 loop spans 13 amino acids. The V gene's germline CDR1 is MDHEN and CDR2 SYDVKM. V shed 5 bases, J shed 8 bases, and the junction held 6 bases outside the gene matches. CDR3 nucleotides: TGTGCCAGCAGTCGGACAGGGGAAAGGGGCTACACCTTC. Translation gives CASSRTGERGYTF.